Below are 21 T cell receptor beta chains sequenced from a single sample in a study of CXCR3-negative and CXCR3-positive naive CD8 T cells. Findings of the study overall: Compared with CXCR3-negative naive cells, CXCR3-positive naive cells showed more hydrophobic TRB CDR3s.

The antigens these receptors bind are not known. Carrying UMI labels, the TRB cDNA libraries were prepared through 5' RACE. After re-calling the 5' RACE reads, TCRdb lists one entry per CDR3 protein, DNA absent. The sample's table shows around 140,000 distinct CDR3 sequences. The specimen was naive CXCR3+ CD8+ T cells from blood. Described subset: CD45RO-CCR7+CD27+CD95- naive CD8+ T cells expressing CXCR3 (TNR3+). These receptors originate from a human donor in good health. Some clones in this sample may be carry-over from other donors' samples.

The CDR3 here is CASSHPWAPGELFF. This chain connects TRBV7-9 to TRBJ2-2; the D call from TCRdb, TRBD1, cannot be confirmed without DNA. The CDR3 contains 14 residues. In germline, CDR1 is SEHNR, CDR2 FQNEAQ (reference sequence).

The chain carries TRBV7-9 and TRBJ2-1; as DNA is missing, the TRBD1 call by TCRdb cannot be tested. Germline loops: CDR1 SEHNR, CDR2 FQNEAQ (reference sequence). This CDR3 is 14 amino acids long. CDR3 residues: CASSPGTGNNEQFF.

The chain joins TRBV6-2 or TRBV6-3 to TRBJ2-7; without DNA, the TCRdb call of TRBD1 cannot be checked. The CDR3 contains 13 residues. CDR1 and CDR2 (germline): MNHEY, SVGEGT. CDR3 region: CASNAGVDYEQYF.

The rearrangement uses TRBV28 and TRBJ1-1; TCRdb names TRBD1, which stays unverified in the absence of DNA. The germline gives CDR1 MDHEN, CDR2 SYDVKM. This CDR3 is built from 15 residues. CDR3: CASSPPSRGGTEAFF.

The rearrangement joins TRBV12-3 or TRBV12-4 to TRBJ2-3; TCRdb returns TRBD1, unconfirmable since there is no DNA. This CDR3 has 12 residues. CDR3 amino acids: CASRPGADTQYF.

This sequence joins TRBV4-1 and TRBJ1-1; TCRdb indicates TRBD1, and absent DNA this call remains unverified. Germline V gene data show CDR1 as MGHRA and CDR2 as YSYEKL. The CDR3 has 15 amino acids. CDR3 loop: CASSLQGNMNSEAFF.

This chain links TRBV14 with TRBJ2-7; TCRdb reports TRBD1, a call that lacks DNA to check it against. Germline V lookup: CDR1 SGHDN, CDR2 FVKESK. The CDR3 totals 16 residues. The CDR3 loop reads CASSPRTAWGMHEQYF.

This chain connects TRBV5-1 to TRBJ2-7. Looked up from germline, CDR1 is SGHRS and CDR2 is YFSETQ. CDR3 length: 13 residues. The CDR3 is CASSLDLTYEQYF.

The CDR3 sequence is CASSDQGLYYGYTF. This chain uses TRBV6-1 with TRBJ1-2; TCRdb picks TRBD1, but there is no DNA to check that call. The CDR3 covers 14 residues. CDR1 is MNHNS and CDR2 is SASEGT in the germline V gene.

The V and J genes are TRBV7-9 and TRBJ2-5; TCRdb returns TRBD1, unconfirmable since there is no DNA. CDR3 size: 14 residues. Germline values: CDR1 SEHNR, CDR2 FQNEAQ (reference sequence). CDR3 protein: CAGSKRGHDETQYF.

This chain uses TRBV28 with TRBJ1-5. Germline CDR1 reads MDHEN; CDR2 reads SYDVKM. The CDR3 covers 15 residues. This CDR3 is CASSLHSDTNQPQHF.

The rearrangement uses TRBV28 and TRBJ2-3; TCRdb picks TRBD1, but there is no DNA to check that call. The CDR3 contains 15 residues. Germline CDR1 MDHEN, CDR2 SYDVKM. The CDR3 region is CASSPGTGWSDTQYF.

The J gene is TRBJ1-1, the V gene TRBV25-1; TCRdb outputs TRBD1, but without DNA this stays unchecked. The CDR3 has 14 residues. CDR1 is MGHDK, CDR2 SYGVNS, per germline. CDR3 protein: CASRQGSGVTEAFF.

The chain's CDR3 is CASSKETDRGNQPQHF. The chain links TRBV21-1 to TRBJ1-5; TCRdb indicates TRBD1, and absent DNA this call remains unverified. TRBV21-1 is a recognized pseudogene. The CDR3 spans 16 residues.

The V gene is TRBV7-6, the J gene TRBJ2-1. The CDR3 length is 14 residues. Germline CDR1 and CDR2: SGHVS and FNYEAQ. This CDR3 is CASSRGSRSDEQFF.

The rearrangement links TRBV7-9 to TRBJ1-4; TCRdb's D call of TRBD1 is untestable without DNA. Germline V CDR1 and CDR2: SEHNR, FQNEAQ (reference sequence). This CDR3 contains 15 residues. CDR3 protein: CASSSRQGSNEKLFF.

The chain employs TRBV13 and TRBJ2-3; TCRdb returns TRBD2, unconfirmable since there is no DNA. The CDR3 is made up of 15 amino acids. The germline CDR1 and CDR2 sequences are PRHDT and FYEKMQ (reference sequence). The CDR3 is CASSDLGQATDTQCF.

The chain has TRBV7-6 and TRBJ2-6. Germline CDR1 SGHVS, CDR2 FNYEAQ. This CDR3 contains 17 residues. CDR3 sequence reads: CASSLGNGPSGANVLTF.

V usage is TRBV7-9 and J usage is TRBJ2-4; the TRBD2 assignment by TCRdb is unverifiable without DNA. This CDR3 has 16 amino acids. The germline gives CDR1 SEHNR, CDR2 FQNEAQ (reference sequence). CDR3: CASSTTRQGPRPIQYF.

V and J are TRBV7-9 and TRBJ2-2; TCRdb designates TRBD1, a call that cannot be tested without DNA. Germline V gene data show CDR1 as SEHNR and CDR2 as FQNEAQ (reference sequence). There are 18 residues in the CDR3. CDR3 in amino acids: CASRQAWNRGKNTGELFF. The full variable domain, completed using reference TRBV7-9 and TRBJ2-2, is DTGVSQNPRHKITKRGQNVTFRCDPISEHNRLYWYRQTLGQGPEFLTYFQNEAQLEKSRLLSDRFSAERPKGSFSTLEIQRTEQGDSAMYLCASRQAWNRGKNTGELFFGEGSRLTVL.

This chain links TRBV10-1 with TRBJ2-3; TCRdb calls TRBD2, which cannot be checked without DNA. Per germline, CDR1 WNHNN and CDR2 SYGVQD (reference sequence). The CDR3 sequence is 16 residues long. The CDR3 reads CASSVDGGRALDTQYF.